The 28 T cell receptor beta chains below all came from one sample that was sequenced in a study of T-cell reconstitution after alpha-beta-depleted transplantation in children. It was with unique molecular identifiers that the TCRbeta library was prepared. One entry per CDR3 protein, called by TCRdb with MiXCR from the PCR reads. The table lists about 190,000 distinct CDR3 sequences, over 8.5% of them singletons. The sequencing used PBMCs, collected before TCRalphabeta/CD19-depleted stem cell transplant. The receptor set was obtained from a boy aged 2-9 years with acute myeloid leukemia, due to receive a stem cell transplant.

As to this clonotype: The junction does not match germline at one end; this may be a read error. The rearrangement joins TRBV5-1 to TRBJ2-3, with 11 bases fitting TRBD2. The CDR3 spans 19 residues. CDR1 is SGHRS, CDR2 YFSETQ, per germline. CDR3 sequence: CTSSMGNPSGGSYTDTQYF. Written as DNA, the CDR3 is TGCACCAGCAGCATGGGAAATCCTAGCGGGGGGTCGTACACAGATACACAGTATTTT.

This clonotype was counted many times. The chain has TRBV12-3 or TRBV12-4 and TRBJ1-1; tentative D call: TRBD1 (6 bases). The V gene lost 5 bases and the J gene lost 11 bases, with 15 bases spanning the gap. The CDR3 has 12 amino acids. The CDR3: CASSGGARVAFF. The CDR3 region has the DNA TGTGCCAGCAGTGGGGGGGCTCGGGTGGCTTTCTTT.

This clonotype was observed many times. The genes are TRBV4-1 and TRBJ1-2, with 7 bases fitting TRBD1. J was trimmed by 6 bases and V by 1 base; bases with no gene match: 17. Germline CDR1 MGHRA, CDR2 YSYEKL. The CDR3 loop spans 18 amino acids. The CDR3 bases are TGCGCCAGCAGCCAAGTCCCCTATCAAGGACAGGAAGCTGATGGCTACACCTTC. This encodes CASSQVPYQGQEADGYTF.

This clonotype was observed many times. This chain joins TRBV4-1 and TRBJ2-7; tentative D call: TRBD2 (5 bases). Germline CDR1 and CDR2: MGHRA and YSYEKL. The CDR3 has 15 amino acids. The ends were cut back, 1 base at V and 5 bases at J, with 15 bases in the middle. The CDR3 loop reads CASSQGFGDWDEQYV. DNA for the CDR3: TGCGCCAGCAGCCAAGGGTTCGGGGATTGGGACGAGCAGTACGTC.

This clonotype has ten or more counts. V is TRBV2 and J is TRBJ1-2; TRBD1 matches at 8 bases. The CDR3 extends over 14 amino acids. J lost 2 bases, V lost 5 bases, and 4 bases had no gene match. Germline CDR1 is SNHLY and CDR2 is FYNNEI. Here the CDR3 DNA reads TGTGCCAGCAGTTGGACAGGGCAAAACTATGGCTACACCTTC. Protein: CASSWTGQNYGYTF.

This clonotype was counted many times. The V call is TRBV5-1, the J call TRBJ1-4, with 10 bases identical to TRBD1. The V segment lost 5 bases and the J segment 6 bases; nucleotides outside the gene matches: 4. Germline CDR1 reads SGHRS; CDR2 reads YFSETQ. The CDR3 length is 14 residues. In nucleotides, the CDR3 is TGCGCCAGCAGGACCGGGACAGGGGATGAAAAACTGTTTTTT. This sequence encodes CASRTGTGDEKLFF. Drawing the rest from reference TRBV5-1 and TRBJ1-4, the complete variable domain is KAGVTQTPRYLIKTRGQQVTLSCSPISGHRSVSWYQQTPGQGLQFLFEYFSETQRNKGNFPGRFSGRQFSNSRSEMNVSTLELGDSALYLCASRTGTGDEKLFFGSGTQLSVL.

The table lists this clonotype with many counts. This sequence joins TRBV5-6 and TRBJ1-5; D is uncertain. Germline lookup yields CDR1 SGHDT and CDR2 YYEEEE. The CDR3 runs to 13 residues. V was cut by 1 base and J by 4 bases, with 6 bases left in between. CDR3 protein: CASSLSPNQPQHF. DNA of the CDR3: TGTGCCAGCAGCTTGTCCCCGAATCAGCCCCAGCATTTT.

The sample holds many counts of this clonotype. The rearrangement joins TRBV29-1 to TRBJ1-5; a weak D match, TRBD1 (5 bases). This CDR3 is built from 14 residues. Trimming shortened V by 5 bases and J by 2 bases, and 13 bases separated the two germline ends. Germline lookup yields CDR1 SQVTM and CDR2 ANQGSEA. Written as DNA, the CDR3 is TGCAGCGTTTGGGAGGGACGAGGCAATCAGCCCCAGCATTTT. It encodes CSVWEGRGNQPQHF.

The table lists this clonotype with many counts. The genes are TRBV10-3 and TRBJ2-7; D possibly corresponds to TRBD1 (5 bases). Germline V gene data show CDR1 as ENHRY and CDR2 as SYGVKD. V gave up 8 bases and J gave up 4 bases, with 9 bases separating them. The CDR3 covers 11 residues. Here the CDR3 reads CAIGAVYEQYV. The CDR3 coding sequence is TGTGCCATCGGGGCCGTTTACGAGCAGTACGTC.

This clonotype was detected ten times or more. The J gene is TRBJ2-2, the V gene TRBV7-2; D may correspond to TRBD1 or TRBD2 (5 bases each). The ends were cut back, 5 bases at V and 5 bases at J, with 12 bases in the middle. The V gene's germline CDR1 is SGHTA and CDR2 FQGNSA. The CDR3 extends over 14 amino acids. The CDR3 sequence is CASSRRWGTGELFF. CDR3 coding DNA: TGTGCCAGCAGCCGGAGGTGGGGGACCGGGGAGCTGTTTTTT.

This clonotype was recorded at least ten times. The chain links TRBV29-1 to TRBJ2-1; D perhaps matches TRBD2 (7 bases). CDR1 and CDR2 (germline): SQVTM, ANQGSEA. The germline V and J ends were trimmed by 6 bases and 3 bases, with 12 bases remaining between them. This CDR3 spans 13 amino acids. CDR3 nucleotides: TGCAGCGTGGGAGGGGGGGTCTACAATGAGCAGTTCTTC. Its translation is CSVGGGVYNEQFF.

The table lists this clonotype with many counts. V and J are TRBV5-5 and TRBJ2-3, with TRBD1 matching over 10 bases. Germline V CDR1 and CDR2: SGHKS, YYEKEE (reference sequence). Trimming took 4 bases from V and 1 from J; bases not matched to a gene: 3. This CDR3 region has 15 residues. CDR3 in DNA: TGTGCCAGCAGCCACGACAGGGGGCGCACAGATACGCAGTATTTT. Translated, it gives CASSHDRGRTDTQYF.

This clonotype occurred many times. This chain joins TRBV20-1 and TRBJ2-3, with 9 bases lining up with TRBD2. The CDR3 totals 14 residues. Germline CDR1 DFQATT, CDR2 SNEGSKA (reference sequence). Losses at the gene ends were 5 bases for V and 2 bases for J; bases not matched to a gene: 5. Written as DNA, the CDR3 is TGCAGTGCTCCTACTAGCGGGTTCACAGATACGCAGTATTTT. This codes for CSAPTSGFTDTQYF.

This clonotype was counted between two and nine times. The genes are TRBV7-9 and TRBJ2-7, with 7 bases identical to TRBD1. The CDR3 totals 13 residues. Trimming at V came to 9 bases and at J to 3 bases, leaving 8 bases not matched to a gene. CDR1 is SEHNR and CDR2 is FQNEAQ in the germline V gene (reference sequence). CDR3 coding DNA: TGTGCCAGGACAGGGTTTAACTACTACGAGCAGTACGTC. It specifies CARTGFNYYEQYV.

At least ten counts were recorded for this clonotype. This chain links TRBV28 with TRBJ2-5; 7 nucleotides line up with TRBD1. Losses at the gene ends were 5 bases for V and 1 base for J; bases not matched to a gene: 10. The CDR3 length is 16 residues. From germline, CDR1 is MDHEN and CDR2 SYDVKM. The CDR3, as DNA: TGTGCCAGCAGTCCGTCGGACAGGCTCTTCCAAGAGACCCAGTACTTC. Translation: CASSPSDRLFQETQYF.

In its sample, this clonotype was seen a few times. This chain uses TRBV7-3 with TRBJ2-2; 8 bases are shared with TRBD2. Germline V gene sequence: CDR1 SGHTA, CDR2 FQGTGA. The CDR3 has 16 residues. Trimming took 4 bases from V and 5 from J; bases not matched to a gene: 9. The chain's CDR3 is CASSSSTSGITGELFF. The CDR3 DNA sequence: TGTGCCAGCAGCTCCAGTACTAGCGGAATAACCGGGGAGCTGTTTTTT.

This clonotype was recorded at least ten times. The chain carries TRBV6-1 and TRBJ1-2; 10 bases map to TRBD1. V dropped 8 bases and J dropped 5; count of bases not matched to a gene: 5. Germline V gives CDR1 MNHNS, CDR2 SASEGT. This CDR3 region has 13 residues. In nucleotides, the CDR3 is TGTGCCAGCGTGACAGGGGGCCGGTATGGCTACACCTTC. Encoded protein: CASVTGGRYGYTF.

This clonotype was recorded at least ten times. The CDR3 region is CASSLHEGANYGYTF. In DNA form, the CDR3 reads TGTGCCAGCAGCTTACACGAGGGTGCTAACTATGGCTACACCTTC. This chain connects TRBV7-8 to TRBJ1-2; D gene unclear. The V gene lost 2 bases and the J gene lost 0 bases, with 10 bases spanning the gap. Germline V gene data show CDR1 as SGHVS and CDR2 as FQNEAQ. This CDR3 is 15 amino acids long.

This clonotype was seen ten or more times. V gene TRBV30 combines with J gene TRBJ2-7, with 8 bases fitting TRBD2. The CDR3 is made up of 14 amino acids. V was pared by 1 base and J by 4 bases, with 6 bases of the junction left unmatched. The V gene's germline CDR1 is GTSNPN and CDR2 SVGIG (reference sequence). The CDR3 sequence is CAWSGFGRGYEQYF. The DNA for the CDR3 is TGTGCCTGGAGTGGATTCGGGAGGGGATACGAGCAGTACTTC.

V gene TRBV7-2 combines with J gene TRBJ2-1, with 7 bases matching TRBD2. CDR1 SGHTA and CDR2 FQGNSA come from the germline V gene. After removal of 2 bases from V and 7 bases from J, the junction contained 11 bases not matched to a gene. CDR3 length equals 16 residues. This chain's CDR3 is CASSLIAGVVPNEQFF. As DNA, the CDR3 is TGTGCCAGCAGCTTAATCGCGGGGGTGGTTCCAAATGAGCAGTTCTTC.

This clonotype appeared many times. The rearrangement links TRBV10-3 to TRBJ1-2; 7 nucleotides align to TRBD1. J gave up 2 bases and V 9 bases, and 9 bases lay outside the gene matches. The CDR3 spans 14 residues. Germline V gives CDR1 ENHRY, CDR2 SYGVKD. The CDR3 sequence: CAIQQRGPNYGYTF. CDR3 DNA sequence: TGTGCCATTCAACAGAGGGGGCCGAACTATGGCTACACCTTC.

In its sample, this clonotype was seen many times. The chain links TRBV20-1 to TRBJ2-1, with D uncertain. Between the trimmed V and J ends, which lost 3 bases and 5 bases, there was a span of 11 bases. The CDR3 runs to 13 residues. The germline V gene encodes CDR1 DFQATT and CDR2 SNEGSKA (reference sequence). The CDR3 sequence is CSARLSANNEQFF. The DNA for the CDR3 is TGCAGTGCTAGGCTCTCCGCTAACAATGAGCAGTTCTTC.

This clonotype has at least ten counts. The chain is built from TRBV14 and TRBJ2-5; D unresolved. The CDR3 contains 14 residues. Looked up from germline, CDR1 is SGHDN and CDR2 is FVKESK. The V end lost 2 bases, the J end lost 5 bases, and 12 bases lay between the germline ends. DNA of the CDR3: TGTGCCAGCAGCCAAAGCCGGATCTTGGAGACCCAGTACTTC. Translation: CASSQSRILETQYF.

This clonotype has more than one count but fewer than ten. The chain employs TRBV27 and TRBJ2-3; D is undetermined. V lost 3 bases, J lost 1 base, and 17 bases lay in between. This CDR3 spans 17 amino acids. Germline V gene lookup returns CDR1 MNHEY and CDR2 SMNVEV (reference sequence). CDR3 amino acids: CASSFLPAGDGTDTQYF. Here the CDR3 DNA reads TGTGCCAGCAGTTTCCTGCCTGCAGGCGACGGCACAGATACGCAGTATTTT.

This clonotype appeared many times. This chain joins TRBV11-1 and TRBJ2-2; TRBD2 agrees at 8 bases. V was clipped by 3 bases and J by 6 bases; unmatched bases: 3. The germline gives CDR1 SGHAT, CDR2 FQDESV (reference sequence). This CDR3 has 14 amino acids. In DNA, the CDR3 is TGTGCCAGCAGCTTCGGGGGGGGATCCGGGGAGCTGTTTTTT. Amino acids: CASSFGGGSGELFF.

This clonotype was counted ten times or more. The rearrangement uses TRBV5-1 and TRBJ2-1; 11 nucleotides align to TRBD2. This CDR3 spans 17 amino acids. V lost 2 bases, J lost 4 bases, and 8 bases stayed unmatched. Per the germline V gene, CDR1 is SGHRS and CDR2 is YFSETQ. CDR3 bases: TGCGCCAGCAGCTTCCACTGGACTAGCGGGCGGTACAATGAGCAGTTCTTC. Amino acids: CASSFHWTSGRYNEQFF.

This clonotype has at least ten counts. This CDR3 reads CASSTNHGTGRREKLFF. CDR3 coding DNA: TGTGCCAGCAGCACTAACCACGGGACAGGGCGGCGTGAAAAACTGTTTTTT. This chain joins TRBV7-2 and TRBJ1-4, with 9 bases aligning to TRBD1. The CDR3 is 17 residues long. Germline assignment: CDR1 SGHTA and CDR2 FQGNSA. V shed 5 bases, J shed 7 bases, and the junction held 14 bases outside the gene matches.

This clonotype has ten or more counts. The chain has TRBV7-8 and TRBJ1-2; D is ambiguous. CDR1 and CDR2 from the germline V gene are SGHVS and FQNEAQ. The CDR3 runs 17 residues. V lost 3 bases, J lost 6 bases, and 23 bases lay in between. CDR3 sequence: CASSFSSRADGLDGYTF. The CDR3 coding sequence is TGTGCCAGCAGCTTCTCTAGTAGGGCAGACGGTTTGGATGGCTACACCTTC.